This T cell receptor beta chain emerged from a study of shared clonotypes between healthy human individuals. General study points: With a handful of donors compared, 5% to 5.5% of naive CD4 clonotypes were shared.

For this clone: Its antigen is as yet unknown.

The V end lost 5 bases, the J end lost 2 bases, and 13 bases lay between the germline ends. The CDR3 consists of 14 residues. Germline V CDR1 and CDR2: LNHDA, SQIVND (reference sequence). TCRdb keeps only in-frame clones here, not all; method: immunoSEQ multiplex PCR. The sample includes about 2.3 million clones, 90% to 95% seen only once; the top ten take roughly 0.36%. This TCR was sampled from a man aged 18-30 years in good health. Some clones in this sample may be carry-over from other donors' samples. Sequences were obtained from naive CD4+ T cells from PBMCs. The subset was: CD45RA+ positively selected. This sequence joins TRBV19 and TRBJ2-7; perhaps TRBD2 as D (6 bases). CDR3 nucleotide sequence: TGTGCCAGTAGTGCCGGGACTGAAACCTACGAGCAGTACTTC. It yields the protein CASSAGTETYEQYF.